This TCR beta chain was sequenced in a study of T cells after yellow fever vaccination. Details on this clonotype: Its matching antigen is unknown.

Study observations and caveats: Most clones from primary vaccination were detected again post-booster (approximately 97% CD4, 88% CD8). By day 5 rather than day 15, the secondary response had peaked, though it was weaker.

Each CDR3 protein gets one entry after TCRdb re-called the 5' RACE reads with MiXCR. Of hundreds of thousands of distinct CDR3 sequences in the sample, approximately 21% were seen once. The CDR3 is 15 amino acids. Germline V gene lookup returns CDR1 DFQATT and CDR2 SNEGSKA (reference sequence). The V end was cut by 0 bases, the J end by 8 bases, with 16 bases between. The rearrangement uses TRBV20-1 and TRBJ1-4; possible D gene TRBD1, 5 bases. Material: PBMCs, obtained 15 days after the yellow fever booster vaccination. This sequence was found in a young man who received the YFV17D yellow fever vaccine. The CDR3 DNA reads as TGCAGTGCTAGAGATTCGGGGGTTCTCTCCGAAAAACTGTTTTTT. It is translated as CSARDSGVLSEKLFF.